This entry lists 7 T cell receptor beta chains sequenced from one sample in a study of blood T cell repertoires in COVID-19. Sequencing was performed with immunoSEQ multiplex PCR; in TCRdb, only in-frame clones are kept and a portion is missing. The sample carries tens of thousands of clones, roughly 87% recorded once. The sample consisted of peripheral blood. The receptor set was obtained from a man aged 45-65 years with COVID-19, enrolled during active disease.

This clone was detected only once. The chain links TRBV5-8 to TRBJ1-1; D is ambiguous. The germline gives CDR1 SGHTS, CDR2 YDEGEE. The V end was cut by 2 bases, the J end by 1 base, with 15 bases between. The CDR3 is 16 amino acids. This CDR3 reads CASSFLIGVQNTEAFF. CDR3 nucleotide sequence: TGTGCCAGCAGCTTCCTTATCGGGGTACAGAACACTGAAGCTTTCTTT.

CDR3 sequence reads: CAIAREVGSYEQYF. CDR3 coding DNA: TGTGCCATCGCTCGGGAAGTCGGGTCCTACGAGCAGTACTTC. This rearrangement joins TRBV10-3 to TRBJ2-7; TRBD2 might be the D (5 bases). This CDR3 spans 14 amino acids. From germline, CDR1 is ENHRY and CDR2 SYGVKD. Trimming left V 8 bases short and J 1 base short, with 15 bases between.

The chain combines TRBV6-5 with TRBJ1-1, with 7 bases matching TRBD1. There are 14 residues in the CDR3. Germline V CDR1 and CDR2: MNHEY, SVGAGI. J was trimmed by 6 bases and V by 5 bases; bases with no gene match: 9. DNA of the CDR3: TGTGCCAGCAGTCGAGGGGGCCAGGGCGCTGAAGCTTTCTTT. This translates into CASSRGGQGAEAFF.

The rearrangement joins TRBV5-4 to TRBJ2-7; maybe TRBD2 (5 bases). Trimming stripped 0 bases from V and 3 bases from J, with 10 bases between. Germline CDR1 reads SGHNT; CDR2 reads YYREEE (reference sequence). This CDR3 comprises 14 residues. The CDR3 region is CASSLAMGDYEQYF. CDR3 nucleotide sequence: TGTGCCAGCAGCTTGGCCATGGGAGACTACGAGCAGTACTTC.

V usage is TRBV29-1 and J usage is TRBJ2-1; no definite D call. V shed 0 bases and J shed 7 bases, with 7 bases lying between them. In germline, CDR1 is SQVTM, CDR2 ANQGSEA. CDR3 length: 12 amino acids. The CDR3 sequence is CSVEEQSNEQFF. As DNA, the CDR3 is TGCAGCGTTGAAGAACAGAGTAATGAGCAGTTCTTC.

This chain joins TRBV19 and TRBJ2-7; TRBD2 aligns across 10 bases. The CDR3 extends over 14 amino acids. Germline CDR1 is LNHDA and CDR2 is SQIVND (reference sequence). The V and J ends lost 4 bases and 4 bases, in that order; junction bases with no gene match: 4. CDR3 DNA: TGTGCCAGTAGTACAATGACTAGCGGGTACGAGCAGTACTTC. Amino acids: CASSTMTSGYEQYF.

V and J are TRBV9 and TRBJ2-7; 7 bases map to TRBD2. From germline, CDR1 is SGDLS and CDR2 YYNGEE. V was pared by 0 bases and J by 2 bases, with 5 bases of the junction left unmatched. This CDR3 spans 15 amino acids. The CDR3 nucleotides read TGTGCCAGCAGCGTAGGTGTGGGAGGGGCCTACGAGCAGTACTTC. Its translation is CASSVGVGGAYEQYF.